What follows is one T cell receptor (beta chain) and its context. Its antigen is undetermined. Trimming took off 11 bases at V and 10 bases at J, with 15 bases between the two ends. The germline V gene has CDR1 ENHRY and CDR2 SYGVKD. This CDR3 has 12 amino acids. The data stem from a study of T cell responses to AZD1222 COVID-19 vaccine. Study-level points and caveats: Targets within unmutated variant regions were reportedly found for nearly half of spike-specific TCRs. Clonal diversity was possibly underestimated; the donors were predominantly white British and more often female.

This table comes from immunoSEQ multiplex PCR, and its TCRdb copy is limited to in-frame clones, with some not included. The data hold 110,000 or so clones, with more than 85% observed a single time. The TCR sequence derives from an adult who received the AZD1222 COVID-19 vaccine. Sequences were derived from peripheral blood, sampled 28 days after the second AZD1222 dose. J is TRBJ1-6 and V is TRBV10-3, with D possibly matching TRBD1 (6 bases). The CDR3 DNA sequence: TGTGCCGCAGCAGGGGCACGGTCACCCCTCCACTTT. As protein: CAAAGARSPLHF.